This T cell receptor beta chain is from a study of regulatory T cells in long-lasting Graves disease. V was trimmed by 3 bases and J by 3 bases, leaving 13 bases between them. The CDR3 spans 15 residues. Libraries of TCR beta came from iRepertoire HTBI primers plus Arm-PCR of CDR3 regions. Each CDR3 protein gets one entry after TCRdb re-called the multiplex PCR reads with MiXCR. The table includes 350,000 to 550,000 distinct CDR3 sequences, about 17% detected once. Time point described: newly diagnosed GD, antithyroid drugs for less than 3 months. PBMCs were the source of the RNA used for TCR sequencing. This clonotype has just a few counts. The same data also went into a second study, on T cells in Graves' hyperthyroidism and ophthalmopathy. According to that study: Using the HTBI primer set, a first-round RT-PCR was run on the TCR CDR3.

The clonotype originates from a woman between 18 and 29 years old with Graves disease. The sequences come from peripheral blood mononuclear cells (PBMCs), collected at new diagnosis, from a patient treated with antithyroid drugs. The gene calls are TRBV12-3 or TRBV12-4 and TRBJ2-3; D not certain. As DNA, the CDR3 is TGTGCCAGCAGTTTTCAGACAACCCAGACAGATACGCAGTATTTT. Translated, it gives CASSFQTTQTDTQYF.